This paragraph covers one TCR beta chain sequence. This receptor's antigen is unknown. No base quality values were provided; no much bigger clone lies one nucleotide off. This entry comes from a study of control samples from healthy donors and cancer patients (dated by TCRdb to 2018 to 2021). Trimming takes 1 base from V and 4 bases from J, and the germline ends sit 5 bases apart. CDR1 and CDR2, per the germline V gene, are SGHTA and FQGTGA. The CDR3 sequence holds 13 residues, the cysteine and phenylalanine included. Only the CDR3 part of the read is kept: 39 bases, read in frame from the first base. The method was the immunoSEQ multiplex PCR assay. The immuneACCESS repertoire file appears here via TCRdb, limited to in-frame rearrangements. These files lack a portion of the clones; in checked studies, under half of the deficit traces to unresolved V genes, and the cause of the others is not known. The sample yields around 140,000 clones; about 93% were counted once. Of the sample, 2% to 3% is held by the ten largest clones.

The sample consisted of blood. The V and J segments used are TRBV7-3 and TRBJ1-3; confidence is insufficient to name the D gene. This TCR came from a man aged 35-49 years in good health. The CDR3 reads CASSLIAGNTIYF. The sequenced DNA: TGTGCCAGCAGCTTAATAGCGGGAAACACCATATATTTT.